This T cell receptor beta chain emerged from a study of post-analysis software for immune sequencing data. The study's findings and limits: Relative to controls, patients had about five TRBV segments at higher frequency, with TRBV5-6, TRBV5-1 and TRBV20-1 among these. Multiple sclerosis patients had significantly lower normalized Chao1 diversity than controls.

CDR1 SGHTA and CDR2 FQGNSA come from the germline V gene. Germline trimming cut 4 bases from V and 5 bases from J; bases unmatched to any gene: 11. CDR3 size: 16 residues. Unique-molecular-identifier-tagged TCR beta cDNA libraries were used. TCRdb ran MiXCR on the PCR reads and lists one entry per CDR3 protein. The data contain hundreds of thousands of distinct CDR3 sequences, 55% to 60% of them seen just once; the ten biggest clones take up around 11%. This clonotype was counted between two and nine times. As yet, its antigen is unknown. This TCR came from a girl aged 2 to 9 with multiple sclerosis. J is TRBJ2-5 and V is TRBV7-2, with 9 bases identical to TRBD2. Sample: blood. CDR3 sequence reads: CASSSDFAGGWETQYF. CDR3 sequence (DNA): TGTGCCAGCAGCTCTGACTTCGCGGGGGGGTGGGAGACCCAGTACTTC.